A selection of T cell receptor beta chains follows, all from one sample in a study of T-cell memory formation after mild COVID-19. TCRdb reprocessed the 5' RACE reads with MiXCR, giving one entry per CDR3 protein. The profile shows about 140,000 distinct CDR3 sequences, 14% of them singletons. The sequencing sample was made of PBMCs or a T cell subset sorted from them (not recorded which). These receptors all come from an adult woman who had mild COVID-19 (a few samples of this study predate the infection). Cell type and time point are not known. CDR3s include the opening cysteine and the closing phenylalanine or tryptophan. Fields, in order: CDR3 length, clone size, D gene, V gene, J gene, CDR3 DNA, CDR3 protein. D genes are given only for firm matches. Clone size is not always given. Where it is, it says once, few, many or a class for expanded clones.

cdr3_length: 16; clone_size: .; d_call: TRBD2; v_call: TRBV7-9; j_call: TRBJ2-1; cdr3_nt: TGTGCCAGCAGCTTACTGGGACTAGCGTTCTACAATGAGCAGTTCTTC; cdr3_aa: CASSLLGLAFYNEQFF
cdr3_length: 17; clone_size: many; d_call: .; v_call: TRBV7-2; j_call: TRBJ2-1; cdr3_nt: TGTGCCAGCAGCTCCCCATGGAACGGGATTAAGGGAAATGAGCAGTTCTTC; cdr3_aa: CASSSPWNGIKGNEQFF
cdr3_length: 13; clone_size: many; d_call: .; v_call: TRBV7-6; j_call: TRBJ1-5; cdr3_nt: TGTGCCAGCAGTCCCTGGTGGGATCAGCCCCAGCATTTT; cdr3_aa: CASSPWWDQPQHF
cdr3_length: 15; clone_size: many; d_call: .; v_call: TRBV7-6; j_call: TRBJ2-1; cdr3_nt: TGTGCCAGCAGCCCGCCCAGGGTGTTGGGCGATGAGCAGTTCTTC; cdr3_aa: CASSPPRVLGDEQFF
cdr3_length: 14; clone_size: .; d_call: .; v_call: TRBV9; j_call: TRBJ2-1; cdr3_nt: TGTGCCAGCACCCGGGGGAGCTCCTACAATGAGCAGTTCTTC; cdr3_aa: CASTRGSSYNEQFF
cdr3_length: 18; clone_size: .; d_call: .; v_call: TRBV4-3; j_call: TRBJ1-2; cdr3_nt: TGCGCCAGCAGCCAAAAAGCCGTGACCCTCGCGTTTAACTATGGCTACACCTTC; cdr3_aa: CASSQKAVTLAFNYGYTF
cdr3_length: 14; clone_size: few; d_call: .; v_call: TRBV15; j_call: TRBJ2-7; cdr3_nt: TGTGCCACCAGCCGCCGAGACGGTACCTACGAGCAGTACTTC; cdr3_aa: CATSRRDGTYEQYF
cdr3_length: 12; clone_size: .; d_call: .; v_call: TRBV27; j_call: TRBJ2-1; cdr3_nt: TGTGCCAGCAGTTATCCCAACAATGAGCAGTTCTTC; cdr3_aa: CASSYPNNEQFF
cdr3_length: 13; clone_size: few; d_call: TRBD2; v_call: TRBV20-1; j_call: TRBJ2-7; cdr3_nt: TGCAGTGCTCGGACTAGGGGCTCCTACGAGCAGTACTTC; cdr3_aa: CSARTRGSYEQYF
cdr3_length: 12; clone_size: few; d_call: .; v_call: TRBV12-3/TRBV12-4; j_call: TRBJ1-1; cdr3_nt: TGTGCCAGCAGAACGGTATACACTGAAGCTTTCTTT; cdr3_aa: CASRTVYTEAFF
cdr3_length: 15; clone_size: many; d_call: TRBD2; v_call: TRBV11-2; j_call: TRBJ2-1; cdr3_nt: TGTGCCAGCAGCCAGACTAGCGGGCCGTACAATGAGCAGTTCTTC; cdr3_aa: CASSQTSGPYNEQFF
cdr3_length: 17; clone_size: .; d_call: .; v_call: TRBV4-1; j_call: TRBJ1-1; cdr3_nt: TGCGCCAGCAGCCAAGGCACCCATTTGGGGGCGGACACTGAAGCTTTCTTT; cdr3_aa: CASSQGTHLGADTEAFF
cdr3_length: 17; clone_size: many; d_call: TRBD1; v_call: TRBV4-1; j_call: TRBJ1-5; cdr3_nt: TGCGCCAGCAGCCAAGATCGCCGGACAGGGCCAAATCAGCCCCAGCATTTT; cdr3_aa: CASSQDRRTGPNQPQHF
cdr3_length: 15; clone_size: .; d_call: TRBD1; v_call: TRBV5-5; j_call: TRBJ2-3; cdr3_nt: TGTGCCAGCAGCTTTGGGGACAGGGGACCGGATACGCAGTATTTT; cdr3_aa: CASSFGDRGPDTQYF
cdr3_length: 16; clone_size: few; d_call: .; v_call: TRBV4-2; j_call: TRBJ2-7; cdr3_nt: TGTGCCAGCAGCTTGTCCCCTAGCGTCGGGTCCTACGAGCAGTACTTC; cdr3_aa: CASSLSPSVGSYEQYF
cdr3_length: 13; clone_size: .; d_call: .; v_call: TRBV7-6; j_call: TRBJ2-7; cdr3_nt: TGTGCCAGCAGGGTGGACGATTCGTGGGAGCAGTACTTC; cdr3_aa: CASRVDDSWEQYF
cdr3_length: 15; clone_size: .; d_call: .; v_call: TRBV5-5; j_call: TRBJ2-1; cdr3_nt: TGTGCCAGCAGCTCTGGGACATCCAGACACAATGAGCAGTTCTTC; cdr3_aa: CASSSGTSRHNEQFF
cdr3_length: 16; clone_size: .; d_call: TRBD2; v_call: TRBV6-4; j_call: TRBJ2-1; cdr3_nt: TGTGCCAGCAGTAGCGGGAGAACAAGTTCCTACAATGAGCAGTTCTTC; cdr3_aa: CASSSGRTSSYNEQFF
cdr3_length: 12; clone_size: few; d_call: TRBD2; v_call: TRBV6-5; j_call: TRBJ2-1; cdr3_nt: TGTGCCAGCAGTATTAGCGGGGGTGAGCAGTTCTTC; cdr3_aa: CASSISGGEQFF
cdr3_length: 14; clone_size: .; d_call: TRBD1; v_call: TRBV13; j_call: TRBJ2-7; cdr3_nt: TGTGCCAGCAGCTCTCCTCAGGGGGCCTACGAGCAGTACTTC; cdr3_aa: CASSSPQGAYEQYF
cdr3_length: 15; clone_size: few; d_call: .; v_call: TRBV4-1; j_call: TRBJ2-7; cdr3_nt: TGCGCCAGCAGCCAAATTTCGCAGGGTTACTACGAGCAGTACTTC; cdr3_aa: CASSQISQGYYEQYF
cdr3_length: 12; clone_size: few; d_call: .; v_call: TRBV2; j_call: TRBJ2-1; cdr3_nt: TGTGCCAGCAGTGAAACTGGGCAGGAGCAGTTCTTC; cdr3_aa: CASSETGQEQFF
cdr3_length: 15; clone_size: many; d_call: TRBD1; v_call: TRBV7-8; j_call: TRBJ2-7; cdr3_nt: TGTGCCAGCAGCCGCCGGACAGGGGATGTTTACGAGCAGTACTTC; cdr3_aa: CASSRRTGDVYEQYF
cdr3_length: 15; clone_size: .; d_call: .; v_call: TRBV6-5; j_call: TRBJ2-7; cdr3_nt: TGTGCCAGCAGTTACTCAGCATGGAGCGCCTACGAGCAGTACTTC; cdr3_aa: CASSYSAWSAYEQYF
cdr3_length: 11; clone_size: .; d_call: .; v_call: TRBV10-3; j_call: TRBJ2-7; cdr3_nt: TGTGCCATCAGTGAGTTATACGAGCAGTACTTC; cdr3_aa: CAISELYEQYF
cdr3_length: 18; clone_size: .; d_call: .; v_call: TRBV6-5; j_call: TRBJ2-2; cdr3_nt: TGTGCCAGCAGTTACCTGGGGGGTTACAGGACGAACACCGGGGAGCTGTTTTTT; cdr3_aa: CASSYLGGYRTNTGELFF
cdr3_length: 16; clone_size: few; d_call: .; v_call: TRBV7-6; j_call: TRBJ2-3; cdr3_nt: TGTGCCAGCAGCTTACACGGCACTAGTGGCACAGATACGCAGTATTTT; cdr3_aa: CASSLHGTSGTDTQYF
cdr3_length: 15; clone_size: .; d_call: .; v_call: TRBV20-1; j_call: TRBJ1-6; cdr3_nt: TGCAGTGCCGGGACAACGAGCTCCTATAATTCACCCCTCCACTTT; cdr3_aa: CSAGTTSSYNSPLHF
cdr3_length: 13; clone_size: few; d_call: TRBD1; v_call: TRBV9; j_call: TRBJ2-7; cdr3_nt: TGTGCCAGCAGCACCGGACAGGACTACGAGCAGTACTTC; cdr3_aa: CASSTGQDYEQYF
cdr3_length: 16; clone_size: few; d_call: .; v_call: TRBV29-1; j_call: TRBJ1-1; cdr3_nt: TGCAGCGTATTAGACAGGTTTAATCCCTTGAACACTGAAGCTTTCTTT; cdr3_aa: CSVLDRFNPLNTEAFF
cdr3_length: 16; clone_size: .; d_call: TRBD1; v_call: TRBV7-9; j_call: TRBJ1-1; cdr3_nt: TGTGCCAGCAGCTACCCACAGGGGATTCCACACACTGAAGCTTTCTTT; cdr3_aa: CASSYPQGIPHTEAFF
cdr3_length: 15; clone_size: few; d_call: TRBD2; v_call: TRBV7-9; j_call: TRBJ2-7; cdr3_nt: TGTGCCAGCAGCGCAACGCGGGACTACGCCTACGAGCAGTACTTC; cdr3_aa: CASSATRDYAYEQYF
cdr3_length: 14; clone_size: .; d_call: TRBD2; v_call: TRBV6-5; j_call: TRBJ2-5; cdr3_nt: TGTGCCACCCAACCACTAGCGGACCAAGAGACCCAGTACTTC; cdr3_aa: CATQPLADQETQYF
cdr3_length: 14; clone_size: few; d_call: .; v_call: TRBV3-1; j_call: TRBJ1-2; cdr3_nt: TGTGCCAGCAGCCAAGGGGATTATAACTATGGCTACACCTTC; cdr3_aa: CASSQGDYNYGYTF
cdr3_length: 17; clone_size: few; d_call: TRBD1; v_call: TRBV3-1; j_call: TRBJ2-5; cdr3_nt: TGTGCCAGCAGCCACCCACACATAGGACAGGGGATGGAGACCCAGTACTTC; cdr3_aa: CASSHPHIGQGMETQYF
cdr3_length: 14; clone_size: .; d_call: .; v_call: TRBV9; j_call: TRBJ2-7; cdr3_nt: TGTGCCAGCAGTGAGGCGGGTGTGGGCTACGAGCAGTACTTC; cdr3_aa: CASSEAGVGYEQYF
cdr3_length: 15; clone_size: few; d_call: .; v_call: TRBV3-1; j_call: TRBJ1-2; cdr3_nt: TGTGCCAGCAGCCCCTCCGGAGGATTTAACTATGGCTACACCTTC; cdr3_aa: CASSPSGGFNYGYTF
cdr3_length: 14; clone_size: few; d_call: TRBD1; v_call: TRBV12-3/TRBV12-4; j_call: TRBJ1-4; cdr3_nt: TGTGCCAGCAGACTCGACAGGGGAGGCGAAAAACTGTTTTTT; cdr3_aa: CASRLDRGGEKLFF
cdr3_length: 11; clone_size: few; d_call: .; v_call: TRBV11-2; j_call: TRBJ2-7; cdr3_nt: TGTGCCAGCAGCTCTTATTACGAGCAGTACTTC; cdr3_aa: CASSSYYEQYF
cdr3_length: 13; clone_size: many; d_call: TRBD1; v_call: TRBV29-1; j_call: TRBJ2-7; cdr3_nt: TGCAGCGTTGAGGACAGGTCCTCCTACGAGCAGTACTTC; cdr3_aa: CSVEDRSSYEQYF
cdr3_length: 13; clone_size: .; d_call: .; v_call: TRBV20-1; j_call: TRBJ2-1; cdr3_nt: TGCAGTGCGTGGCGAGTTACCTACAATGAGCAGTTCTTC; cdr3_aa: CSAWRVTYNEQFF
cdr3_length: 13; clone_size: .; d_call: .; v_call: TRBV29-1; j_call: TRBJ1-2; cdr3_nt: TGCAGCGTTCGGCAGCCTGCTAACTATGGCTACACCTTC; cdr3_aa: CSVRQPANYGYTF
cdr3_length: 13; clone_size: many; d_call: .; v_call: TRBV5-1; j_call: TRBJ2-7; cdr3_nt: TGCGCCAGCTCAAGACAGATTACCTACGAGCAGTACTTC; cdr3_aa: CASSRQITYEQYF
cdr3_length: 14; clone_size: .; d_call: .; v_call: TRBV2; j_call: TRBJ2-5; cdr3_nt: TGTGCCAGCGCGGACTACTCTTACCAAGAGACCCAGTACTTC; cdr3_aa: CASADYSYQETQYF
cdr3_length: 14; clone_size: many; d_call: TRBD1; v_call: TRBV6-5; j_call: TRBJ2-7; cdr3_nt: TGTGCCAGCAGTTACACAGGGGGCCACTACGAGCAGTACTTC; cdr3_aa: CASSYTGGHYEQYF
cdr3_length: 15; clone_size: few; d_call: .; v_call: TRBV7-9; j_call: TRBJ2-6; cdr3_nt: TGTGCCAGCGGAAAGACAGGCCCTGGGGCCAACGTCCTGACTTTC; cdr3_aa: CASGKTGPGANVLTF
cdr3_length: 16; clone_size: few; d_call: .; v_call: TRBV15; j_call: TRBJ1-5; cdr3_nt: TGTGCCACCAGCGGAGTCATACAGGGAATGAATCAGCCCCAGCATTTT; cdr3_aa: CATSGVIQGMNQPQHF
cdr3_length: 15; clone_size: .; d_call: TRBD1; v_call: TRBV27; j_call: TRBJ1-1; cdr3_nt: TGTGCCAGCAGGATAGATAGGACAGGGTGGACTGAAGCTTTCTTT; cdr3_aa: CASRIDRTGWTEAFF
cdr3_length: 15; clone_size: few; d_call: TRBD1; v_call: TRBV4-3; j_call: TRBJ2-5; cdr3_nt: TGCGCCAGCAGCCAAGTGTACGGGACAGGGGGTCGAAACGACTTC; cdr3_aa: CASSQVYGTGGRNDF
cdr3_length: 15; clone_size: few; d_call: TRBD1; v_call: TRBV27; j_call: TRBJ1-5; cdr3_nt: TGTGCCAGCAGTTTATGGGCAGGGGGAAATCAGCCCCAGCATTTT; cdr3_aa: CASSLWAGGNQPQHF
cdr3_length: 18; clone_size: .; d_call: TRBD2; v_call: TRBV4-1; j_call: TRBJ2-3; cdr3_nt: TGCGCCAGCAGCCAGGACAGCGTAGCGGGGGGGAGCACAGATACGCAGTATTTT; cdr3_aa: CASSQDSVAGGSTDTQYF
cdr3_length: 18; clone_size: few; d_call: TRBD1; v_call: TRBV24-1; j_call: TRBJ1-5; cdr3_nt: TGTGCCACCAGTGAACATCAGCCGGGACAGGGAATTAATCAGCCCCAGCATTTT; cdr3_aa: CATSEHQPGQGINQPQHF
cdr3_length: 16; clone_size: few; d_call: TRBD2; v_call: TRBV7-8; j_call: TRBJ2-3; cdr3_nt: TGTGCCAGCAGTTATAGCCTAGCGGGAGTAGCAGATACGCAGTATTTT; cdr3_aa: CASSYSLAGVADTQYF
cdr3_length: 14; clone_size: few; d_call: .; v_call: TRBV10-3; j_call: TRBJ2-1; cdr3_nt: TGTGCCATCAGTGAGGTCGGCAGGCACAATGAGCAGTTCTTC; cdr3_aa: CAISEVGRHNEQFF
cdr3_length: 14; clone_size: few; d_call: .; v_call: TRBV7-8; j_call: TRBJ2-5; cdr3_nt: TGTGCCAGCAGCTCGCCGTATTACCAAGAGACCCAGTACTTC; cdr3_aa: CASSSPYYQETQYF
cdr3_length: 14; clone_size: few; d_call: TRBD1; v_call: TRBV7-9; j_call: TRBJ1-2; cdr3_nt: TGTGCCAGCAGCTTGGAGGACAGGGGATATGGCTACACCTTC; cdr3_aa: CASSLEDRGYGYTF
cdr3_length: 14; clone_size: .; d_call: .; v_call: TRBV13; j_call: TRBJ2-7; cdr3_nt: TGTGCCAGCAGCTTAGGCGCGGGGTTCGACGAGCAGTACTTC; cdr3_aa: CASSLGAGFDEQYF